The rows below give T cell receptor beta chains drawn from one sample of a study of blood T cell repertoires in COVID-19. The assay was immunoSEQ multiplex PCR, and TCRdb's table has in-frame clones only and misses some. The sample carries more than 200,000 clones, around four fifths recorded once. The source material was peripheral blood. These receptors were collected from a woman older than 75 with COVID-19, enrolled during active disease. Both conserved end residues are part of each CDR3. D genes are given only for firm matches. Rows give clone size only sometimes, using once, few, many, or a class for an expanded clone.

TRBJ2-7 TRBV15 TRBD1 once CATSRGQGLRYEQYF TGTGCCACCAGCAGAGGACAGGGTTTACGTTACGAGCAGTACTTC
TRBJ2-5 TRBV27 TRBD2 - CASSLSPAGIQETQYF TGTGCCAGCAGTTTATCGCCAGCGGGGATACAAGAGACCCAGTACTTC
TRBJ1-2 TRBV7-2 - - CASSSSGLSGYTF TGTGCCAGCAGCTCTAGCGGGTTAAGTGGCTACACCTTC
TRBJ1-1 TRBV7-9 TRBD1 - CASSEGQPNTEAFF TGTGCCAGCAGCGAGGGACAGCCGAACACTGAAGCTTTCTTT
TRBJ2-2 TRBV19 TRBD1 - CASSNPGQGARELFF TGTGCCAGTAGTAACCCGGGACAGGGGGCTAGGGAGCTGTTTTTT
TRBJ1-4 TRBV21-1 - few CASSKSGSEEKLFF TGTGCCAGCAGCAAGTCAGGGTCGGAGGAAAAACTGTTTTTT
TRBJ1-2 TRBV2 - - CASSLTVSYGYTF TGTGCCAGCAGCTTAACAGTTTCCTATGGCTACACCTTC
TRBJ1-1 TRBV6-4 TRBD1 once CASSDSTGGDTEAFF TGTGCCAGCAGTGACTCGACAGGGGGGGACACTGAAGCTTTCTTT
TRBJ1-6 TRBV9 TRBD1 - CASSEQQGALHF TGTGCCAGCAGCGAACAACAGGGGGCCCTCCACTTT
TRBJ1-6 TRBV19 TRBD1 - CASSSGGHNSPLHF TGTGCCAGTAGCTCAGGGGGGCATAATTCACCCCTCCACTTT
TRBJ1-1 TRBV30 - - CAWVQGIEAFF TGTGCCTGGGTACAGGGCATTGAAGCTTTCTTT
TRBJ1-5 TRBV6-1 - few CASSEAPDPQDF TGTGCCAGCAGTGAAGCGCCGGATCCGCAGGATTTT
TRBJ1-5 TRBV6-5 - - CASSYSSTSNQPQHF TGTGCCAGCAGTTACTCGAGCACCAGCAATCAGCCCCAGCATTTT
TRBJ1-3 TRBV6-5 TRBD1 - CASSFDRGPGNTIYF TGTGCCAGCAGTTTCGACAGGGGGCCTGGAAACACCATATATTTT
TRBJ1-5 TRBV19 - - CASNSQVNSNQPQHF TGTGCCAGTAACTCACAGGTGAATAGCAATCAGCCCCAGCATTTT
TRBJ1-3 TRBV5-1 - - CASSQTEFGNTIYF TGCGCCAGCAGCCAAACAGAATTTGGAAACACCATATATTTT
TRBJ2-4 TRBV5-1 TRBD2 - CASSFGSGNGLNIQYF TGCGCCAGCAGCTTCGGGAGCGGGAATGGGTTAAACATTCAGTACTTC
TRBJ2-1 TRBV5-1 - - CASSSGLLYNEQFF TGCGCCAGCAGCTCAGGACTACTTTACAATGAGCAGTTCTTC
TRBJ1-1 TRBV19 TRBD1 - CASSPVLQGGTEAFF TGTGCCAGTAGCCCTGTGTTACAGGGGGGCACTGAGGCTTTCTTT
TRBJ1-2 TRBV18 - once CASSPLTELYGYTF TGTGCCAGCTCACCCCTGACAGAACTCTATGGCTACACCTTC
TRBJ2-2 TRBV6-2/TRBV6-3 TRBD2 once CASSLLAGGENTGELFF TGTGCCAGCAGTCTACTAGCGGGGGGGGAGAACACCGGGGAGCTGTTTTTT
TRBJ2-3 TRBV10-3 TRBD2 - CAISESSGGVTDTQYF TGTGCCATCAGTGAGTCGAGCGGGGGGGTCACAGATACGCAGTATTTT
TRBJ1-1 TRBV6-5 - once CASSRVGTEAFF TGTGCCAGCAGCAGGGTAGGGACTGAAGCTTTCTTT
TRBJ1-2 TRBV6-5 - - CASSYSTGSYTF TGTGCCAGCAGTTACTCGACAGGTTCCTACACCTTC
TRBJ2-7 TRBV2 - - CASSPRLISYEQYF TGTGCCAGCAGTCCCCGACTGATCTCCTACGAGCAGTACTTC
TRBJ2-2 TRBV7-8 TRBD2 - CASSSHRLAGGPRTGELFF TGTGCCAGCAGCTCACATAGACTAGCGGGGGGGCCGCGCACCGGGGAGCTGTTTTTT
TRBJ2-1 TRBV6-5 - - CASSYSSRGRNEQFF TGTGCCAGCAGTTACTCGAGTAGAGGGAGAAATGAGCAGTTCTTC
TRBJ1-5 TRBV3-1/TRBV3-2 TRBD1 - CASSQGTGLDSNQPQHF TGTGCCAGCAGCCAAGGGACAGGCCTTGATAGCAATCAGCCCCAGCATTTT
TRBJ1-6 TRBV7-9 - - CASSLGHRVGSPLHF TGTGCCAGCAGCTTAGGCCACAGGGTTGGTTCACCCCTCCACTTT
TRBJ2-5 TRBV5-4 TRBD1 once CASSLGQGETQYF TGTGCCAGCAGCTTGGGACAGGGGGAGACCCAGTACTTC
TRBJ2-5 TRBV5-4 TRBD1 - CASSRRQGETQYF TGTGCCAGCAGCCGGCGACAGGGGGAGACCCAGTACTTC
TRBJ1-2 TRBV18 TRBD1 - CASSPDRDYGYTF TGTGCCAGCTCACCAGACAGGGACTATGGCTACACCTTC
TRBJ2-3 TRBV7-2 - - CASSFAGTILYF TGTGCCAGCAGCTTCGCGGGGACCATCCTGTATTTT
TRBJ1-1 TRBV11-3 TRBD1 once CASSPGKGQMNTEAFF TGTGCCAGCAGCCCGGGGAAGGGACAGATGAACACTGAAGCTTTCTTT
TRBJ2-3 TRBV5-5 - - CASTQSKGGDTQYF TGTGCCAGCACCCAATCAAAGGGGGGGGATACGCAGTATTTT
TRBJ1-3 TRBV11-2 - - CASSLVGARSGNTIYF TGTGCCAGCAGCTTAGTTGGGGCACGCTCTGGAAACACCATATATTTT
TRBJ2-3 TRBV21-1 - - CASPGTSGASTDTQYF TGTGCCAGCCCCGGGACTAGCGGGGCCTCCACAGATACGCAGTATTTT
TRBJ2-3 TRBV24-1 - - CATGGTVTDTQYF TGTGCCACCGGGGGGACCGTCACAGATACGCAGTATTTT
TRBJ1-2 TRBV7-2 - - CASRETGNYGYTF TGTGCCAGCAGGGAGACAGGAAACTATGGCTACACCTTC
TRBJ1-1 TRBV3-1/TRBV3-2 - - CASKQPGVNTEAFF TGTGCCAGCAAACAACCGGGAGTGAACACTGAAGCTTTCTTT